Described below is a single T cell receptor (beta chain) sequence and its context. Its specificity is not known. This sample was included in a study of shared clonotypes between healthy human individuals. Study-level information: There were three CD4 naive, three CD4 memory, two CD8 naive and one CD8 memory plates per donor. Study-level results: When naive CD4 clonotypes were compared across a few donors, 4% to 5.5% were shared.

Cells designated naive CD8 were CD45RO-negative and were positively selected for CCR7, with terminally differentiated effector memory CD45RA+ cells excluded. Those who donated, Caucasian adults without exception, all lived in Nashville, Tennessee. For sorted subsets, 150 to 200 ng DNA per replicate equaled around 28,000 T cell genomes. Profiling relied on immunoSEQ multiplex PCR, and the TCRdb table lists in-frame clones only, not all of them. The table records approximately 1.9 million clones, 93% of them present only once. Germline V gives CDR1 SGDLS, CDR2 YYNGEE. CDR3 length: 13 amino acids. V was trimmed by 4 bases and J by 4 bases, leaving 9 bases between them.

The TCR was taken from a man younger than 35 in good health. Some clones in this sample may be carry-over from other donors' samples. The sequenced sample consisted of naive CD8+ T cells from PBMCs. V and J are TRBV9 and TRBJ2-1; either TRBD1 or TRBD2 may supply D (5 bases each). The CDR3 loop is CASSPEGYNEQFF. CDR3 bases: TGTGCCAGCAGCCCCGAGGGGTACAATGAGCAGTTCTTC. The whole variable domain, remainder taken from reference TRBV9 and TRBJ2-1, is DSGVTQTPKHLITATGQRVTLRCSPRSGDLSVYWYQQSLDQGLQFLIQYYNGEERAKGNILERFSAQQFPDLHSELNLSSLELGDSALYFCASSPEGYNEQFFGPGTRLTVL.